Shown below are 5 T cell receptor beta chains from a single sample sequenced in a study of T cells in Graves' hyperthyroidism and ophthalmopathy. Amplified regions were TCR beta CDR3 sequences from RNA transcripts. When the TCR CDR3 underwent first-round RT-PCR, the HTBI primer set was used. TCRdb reanalysed the multiplex PCR reads using MiXCR and keeps one entry per CDR3 protein. The table has hundreds of thousands of distinct CDR3 sequences, roughly 15% seen once. Sequenced input: blood. These receptors were collected from a woman aged 45-60 years with Graves' ophthalmopathy.

This clonotype was counted at least ten times. The V call is TRBV28, the J call TRBJ1-1; weak D call: TRBD1 (6 bases). V shed 5 bases and J shed 2 bases, with 15 bases lying between them. Germline V gene sequence: CDR1 MDHEN, CDR2 SYDVKM. The CDR3 runs to 15 residues. DNA for the CDR3: TGTGCCAGCAGTCCCTACAGGGCGATAAACACTGAAGCTTTCTTT. Its protein is CASSPYRAINTEAFF.

This clonotype was counted at least ten times. The V call is TRBV30, the J call TRBJ2-7; D is uncertain. The CDR3 has 14 residues. Germline V gives CDR1 GTSNPN, CDR2 SVGIG (reference sequence). The V end was cut by 0 bases, the J end by 1 base, with 10 bases between. In DNA, the CDR3 is TGTGCCTGGAGTGTAGTTGGCAGATCCTACGAGCAGTACTTC. Residues: CAWSVVGRSYEQYF.

About this clonotype: A much larger clone lies one base from this, so it may be a read error. This sequence joins TRBV6-2 or TRBV6-3 and TRBJ1-2; 9 positions agree with TRBD1. This CDR3 contains 13 residues. The germline V gene has CDR1 MNHEY and CDR2 SVGEGT. V shed 5 bases and J 9 bases; nucleotides not matched to a gene: 7. The CDR3 loop reads CASSGTGISSYTF. CDR3 nucleotides: TGTGCCAGCAGTGGGACAGGGATCTCTAGCTACACCTTC.

This clonotype has only a few counts. The rearrangement joins TRBV4-2 to TRBJ1-3; D gene uncertain. The germline V gene has CDR1 LGHNA and CDR2 YNFKEQ. Trimming took 1 base from V and 0 from J, leaving 22 bases between them. This CDR3 has 20 residues. As DNA, the CDR3 is TGTGCCAGCAGCCAAGCCGCTTTCGGGGAGAGATTTAGCTCTGGAAACACCATATATTTT. As protein: CASSQAAFGERFSSGNTIYF.

This clonotype was counted many times. V and J are TRBV11-2 and TRBJ2-7; a possible D gene is TRBD2 (6 bases). Germline values: CDR1 SGHAT, CDR2 FQNNGV. The V and J ends lost 5 bases and 3 bases respectively, with 23 bases between them. The CDR3 runs to 17 residues. CDR3 protein: CASSTIRGTDKSYEQYF. The DNA of the CDR3 is TGTGCCAGCAGCACCATCCGCGGGACGGACAAAAGCTACGAGCAGTACTTC.